By share, the clone carrying this T cell receptor beta chain counts as large. The data were taken from a study of blood T cell repertoires in COVID-19. Study information: Samples representing acute and convalescent COVID-19 were sourced from the United States, Italy and Spain. PBMCs, B-cell-depleted T cells, or T cells provided the cDNA or gDNA that made up the material.

In the source study's methods: Quantification of nucleated cells was approximated via reference gene primer amplification. Method: immunoSEQ multiplex PCR; TCRdb's copy keeps in-frame clones and lacks some. The D gene and trimming were derived from the DNA, and the V and J assignments and clone size from that table. The sample lists just over 25,000 clones; 90% were seen once. What was sequenced was peripheral blood. The clonotype originates from a man in his 70s with acute or convalescent COVID-19.

DNA of the CDR3: TGCGCCAGCAGACTCGGACTAGGGGCCTACGAGCAGTACTTC. This sequence encodes CASRLGLGAYEQYF. This chain joins TRBV10-1 and TRBJ2-7; 7 nucleotides align to TRBD2. The germline gives CDR1 WNHNN, CDR2 SYGVQD (reference sequence). CDR3 size: 14 residues. The junction had 7 bases not matched to a gene; V was cut back by 6 bases and J by 2 bases.